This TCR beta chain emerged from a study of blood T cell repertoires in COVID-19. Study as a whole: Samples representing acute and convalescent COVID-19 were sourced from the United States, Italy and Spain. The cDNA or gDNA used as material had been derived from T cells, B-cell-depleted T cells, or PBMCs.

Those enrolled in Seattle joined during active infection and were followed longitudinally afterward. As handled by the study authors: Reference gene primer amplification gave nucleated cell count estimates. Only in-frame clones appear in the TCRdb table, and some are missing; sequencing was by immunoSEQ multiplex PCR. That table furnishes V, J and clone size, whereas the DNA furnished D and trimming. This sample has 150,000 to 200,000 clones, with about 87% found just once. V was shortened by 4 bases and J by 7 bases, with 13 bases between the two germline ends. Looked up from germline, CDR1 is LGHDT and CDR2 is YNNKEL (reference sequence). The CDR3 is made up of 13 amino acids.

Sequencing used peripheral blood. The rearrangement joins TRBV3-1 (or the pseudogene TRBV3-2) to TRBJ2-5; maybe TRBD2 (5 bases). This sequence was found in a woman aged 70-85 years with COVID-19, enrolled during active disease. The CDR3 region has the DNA TGTGCCAGCAGCCGCCCTGAGGGAGTGACCCAGTACTTC. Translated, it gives CASSRPEGVTQYF.